This T cell receptor (beta chain) came from a study of early T cells in non-severe SARS-CoV-2 infection. TCRdb analysed the 5' RACE reads with MiXCR anew, one entry per CDR3 protein. The profile covers about 30,000 distinct CDR3 sequences, with around 6% appearing a single time and approximately 25% taken by the ten largest. Unmatched junction bases numbered 9, after V lost 3 bases and J lost 12 bases. Germline assignment: CDR1 GTSNPN and CDR2 SVGIG (reference sequence). The CDR3 loop spans 14 amino acids. This rearrangement joins TRBV30 to TRBJ2-1; 12 positions match TRBD2. What was sequenced was whole blood. This receptor was taken from an adult who was a healthcare worker with PCR-confirmed SARS-CoV-2 infection or an uninfected control (not recorded which). CDR3 in amino acids: CAWRLAGGRGRQFF. The CDR3 DNA follows: TGTGCCTGGAGACTAGCGGGAGGACGAGGGCGGCAGTTCTTC.